In this sample, the clone carrying this T cell receptor beta chain turned up a few times. The sample is PBMC spiked with counted cells of clone KT2. The entry originates in a study of quantifying T cell responses using KT2 cells. Study as a whole: Reverse transcription used primers in the TCR alpha and beta constant regions. The second PCR ran as a qPCR until a predetermined fluorescence threshold was reached.

Each cDNA got a UMI-containing oligo ligated at its 3' end. The first PCR ran 3 to 5 cycles with an equimolar RC1.1 and RC1.2 beta primer mix. TCRdb used MiXCR to reprocess the UMI-ligation and nested PCR reads, holding one entry per CDR3 protein. The table includes around 56,000 distinct CDR3 sequences, roughly an eighth detected once. Germline loops: CDR1 MNHEY, CDR2 SMNVEV (reference sequence). V was pared by 3 bases and J by 4 bases, with 8 bases of the junction left unmatched. The CDR3 is made up of 17 amino acids. The chain recombines TRBV27 with TRBJ2-2; 10 bases are a match to TRBD1. The origin of this receptor is a human donor. Input material: PBMCs spiked with cells of the T cell clone KT2. The CDR3 nucleotides read TGTGCCAGCAGTTTGGTCCTTGGACAGGGGGGCACCGGGGAGCTGTTTTTT. Encoded protein: CASSLVLGQGGTGELFF.